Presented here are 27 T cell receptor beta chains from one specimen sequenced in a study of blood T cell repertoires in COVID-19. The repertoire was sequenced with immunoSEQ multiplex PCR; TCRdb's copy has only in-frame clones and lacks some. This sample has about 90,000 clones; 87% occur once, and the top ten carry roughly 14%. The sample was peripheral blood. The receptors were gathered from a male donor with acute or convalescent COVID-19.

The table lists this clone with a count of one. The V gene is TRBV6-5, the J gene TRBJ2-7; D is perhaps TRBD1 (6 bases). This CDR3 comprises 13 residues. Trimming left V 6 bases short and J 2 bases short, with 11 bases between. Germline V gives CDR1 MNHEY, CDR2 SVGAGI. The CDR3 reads CASRMTGTYEQYF. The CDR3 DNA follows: TGTGCCAGCAGGATGACAGGAACCTACGAGCAGTACTTC.

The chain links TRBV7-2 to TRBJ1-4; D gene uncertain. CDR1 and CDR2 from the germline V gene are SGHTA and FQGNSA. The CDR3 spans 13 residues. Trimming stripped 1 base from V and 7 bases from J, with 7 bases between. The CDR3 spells CASSLVRGEKLFF. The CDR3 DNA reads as TGTGCCAGCAGCTTAGTCCGGGGTGAAAAACTGTTTTTT.

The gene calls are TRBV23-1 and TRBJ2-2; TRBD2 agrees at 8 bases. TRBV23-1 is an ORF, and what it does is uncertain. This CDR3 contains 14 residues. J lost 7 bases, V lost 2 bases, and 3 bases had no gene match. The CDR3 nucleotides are TGCGCCAGCAGTCAACCGCGGGGGGTCGGGGAGCTGTTTTTT. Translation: CASSQPRGVGELFF.

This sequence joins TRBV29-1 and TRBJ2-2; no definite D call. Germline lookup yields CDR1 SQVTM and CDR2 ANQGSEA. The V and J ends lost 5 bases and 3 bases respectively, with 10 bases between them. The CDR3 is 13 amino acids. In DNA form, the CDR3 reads TGCAGCGTTCGAGTCTCTTACACCGGGGAGCTGTTTTTT. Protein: CSVRVSYTGELFF.

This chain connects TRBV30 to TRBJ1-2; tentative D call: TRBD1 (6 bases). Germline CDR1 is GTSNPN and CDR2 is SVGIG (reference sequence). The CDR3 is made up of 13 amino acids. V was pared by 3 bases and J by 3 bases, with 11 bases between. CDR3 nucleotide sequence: TGTGCCTGGAGCCTACAGGGCGACTATGGCTACACCTTC. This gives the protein CAWSLQGDYGYTF.

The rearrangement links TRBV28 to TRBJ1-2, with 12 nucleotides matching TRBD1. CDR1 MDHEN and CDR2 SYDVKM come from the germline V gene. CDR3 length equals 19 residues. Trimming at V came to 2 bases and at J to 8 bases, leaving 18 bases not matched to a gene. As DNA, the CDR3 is TGTGCCAGCAGTTTAGTCGTCCCGGGACAGGGGGCGAACGACTCGGGCTACACCTTC. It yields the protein CASSLVVPGQGANDSGYTF.

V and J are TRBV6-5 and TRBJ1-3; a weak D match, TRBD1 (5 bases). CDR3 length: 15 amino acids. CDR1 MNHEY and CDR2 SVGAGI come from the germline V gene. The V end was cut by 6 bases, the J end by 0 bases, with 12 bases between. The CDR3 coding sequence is TGTGCCAGCAGCAGGCCCGGGGGCTCTGGAAACACCATATATTTT. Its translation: CASSRPGGSGNTIYF.

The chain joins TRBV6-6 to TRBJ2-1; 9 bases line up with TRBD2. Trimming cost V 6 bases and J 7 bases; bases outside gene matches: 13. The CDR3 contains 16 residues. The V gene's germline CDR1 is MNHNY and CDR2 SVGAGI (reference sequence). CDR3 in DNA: TGTGCCAGCAGCGATCTTAGCGGGGGCCGAAGGAATGAGCAGTTCTTC. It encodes CASSDLSGGRRNEQFF.

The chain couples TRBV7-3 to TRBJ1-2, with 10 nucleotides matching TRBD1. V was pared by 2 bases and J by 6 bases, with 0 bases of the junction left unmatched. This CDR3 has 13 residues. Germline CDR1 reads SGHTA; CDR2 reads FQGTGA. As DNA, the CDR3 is TGTGCCAGCAGCTTAGGGACAGGGGATGGCTACACCTTC. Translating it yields CASSLGTGDGYTF. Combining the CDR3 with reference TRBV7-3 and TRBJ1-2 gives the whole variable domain GAGVSQTPSNKVTEKGKYVELRCDPISGHTALYWYRQSLGQGPEFLIYFQGTGAADDSGLPNDRFFAVRPEGSVSTLKIQRTERGDSAVYLCASSLGTGDGYTFGSGTRLTVV.

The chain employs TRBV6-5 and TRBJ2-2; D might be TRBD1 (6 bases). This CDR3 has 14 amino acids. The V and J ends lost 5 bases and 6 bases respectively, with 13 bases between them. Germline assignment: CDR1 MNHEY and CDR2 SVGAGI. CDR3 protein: CASSNVQGSGELFF. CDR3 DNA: TGTGCCAGCAGTAACGTACAGGGATCCGGGGAGCTGTTTTTT.

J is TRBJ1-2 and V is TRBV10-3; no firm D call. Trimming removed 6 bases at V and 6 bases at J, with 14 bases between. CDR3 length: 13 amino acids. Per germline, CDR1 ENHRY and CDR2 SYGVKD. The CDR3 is CAIRTGIRNGYTF. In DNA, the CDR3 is TGTGCCATCAGAACCGGGATAAGGAATGGCTACACCTTC.

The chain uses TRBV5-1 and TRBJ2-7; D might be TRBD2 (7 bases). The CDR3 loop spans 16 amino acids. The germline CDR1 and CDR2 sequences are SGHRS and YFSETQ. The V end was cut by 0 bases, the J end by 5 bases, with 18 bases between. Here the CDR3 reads CASSLAPGRGGNEQYF. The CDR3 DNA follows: TGCGCCAGCAGCTTGGCCCCCGGCAGGGGAGGGAACGAGCAGTACTTC.

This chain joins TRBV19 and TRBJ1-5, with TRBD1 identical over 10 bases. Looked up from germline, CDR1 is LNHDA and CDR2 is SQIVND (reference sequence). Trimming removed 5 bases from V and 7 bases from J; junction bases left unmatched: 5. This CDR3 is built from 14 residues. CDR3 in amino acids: CASSGQGGEQPQHF. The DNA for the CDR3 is TGTGCCAGTAGTGGACAGGGGGGGGAGCAGCCCCAGCATTTT.

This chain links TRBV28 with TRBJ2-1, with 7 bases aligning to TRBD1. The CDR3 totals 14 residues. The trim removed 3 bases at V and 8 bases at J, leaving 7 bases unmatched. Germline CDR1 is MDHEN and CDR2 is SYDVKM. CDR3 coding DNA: TGTGCCAGCAGTTTTGCAGGGGACAGACATGAGCAGTTCTTC. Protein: CASSFAGDRHEQFF.

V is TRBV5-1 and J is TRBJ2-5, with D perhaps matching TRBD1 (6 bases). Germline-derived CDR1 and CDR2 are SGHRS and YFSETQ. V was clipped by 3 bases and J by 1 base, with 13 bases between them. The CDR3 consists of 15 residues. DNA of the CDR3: TGCGCCAGCAGCTCTGGACAGCCCTCCCAAGAGACCCAGTACTTC. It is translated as CASSSGQPSQETQYF.

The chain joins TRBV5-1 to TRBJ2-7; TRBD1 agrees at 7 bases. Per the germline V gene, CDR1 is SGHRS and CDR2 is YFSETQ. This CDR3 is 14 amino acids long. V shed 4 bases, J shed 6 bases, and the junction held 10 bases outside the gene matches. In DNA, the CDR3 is TGCGCCAGCAGCGCCGGACAGGCCCGGGGCGAGCAGTACTTC. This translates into CASSAGQARGEQYF.

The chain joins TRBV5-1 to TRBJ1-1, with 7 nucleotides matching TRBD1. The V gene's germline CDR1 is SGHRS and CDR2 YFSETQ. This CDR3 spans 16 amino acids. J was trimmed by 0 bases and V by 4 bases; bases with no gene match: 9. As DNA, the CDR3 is TGCGCCAGCAGCCTGCCCTCCGGGACAGTGAACACTGAAGCTTTCTTT. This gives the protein CASSLPSGTVNTEAFF.

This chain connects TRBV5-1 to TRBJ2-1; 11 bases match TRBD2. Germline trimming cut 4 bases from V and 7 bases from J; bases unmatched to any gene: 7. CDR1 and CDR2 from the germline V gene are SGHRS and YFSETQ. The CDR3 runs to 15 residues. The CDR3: CASSVPGLAANEQFF. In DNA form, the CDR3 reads TGCGCCAGCAGCGTGCCGGGACTAGCGGCAAATGAGCAGTTCTTC.

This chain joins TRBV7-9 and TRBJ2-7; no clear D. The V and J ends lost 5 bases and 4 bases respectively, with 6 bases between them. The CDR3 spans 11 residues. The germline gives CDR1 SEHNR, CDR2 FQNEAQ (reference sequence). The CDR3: CASSLNYEQYF. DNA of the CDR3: TGTGCCAGCAGCCTAAATTACGAGCAGTACTTC.

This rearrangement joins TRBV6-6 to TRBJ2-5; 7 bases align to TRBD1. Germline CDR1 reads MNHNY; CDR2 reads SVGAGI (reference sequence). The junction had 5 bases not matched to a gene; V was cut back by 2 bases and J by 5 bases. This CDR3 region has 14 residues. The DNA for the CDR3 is TGTGCCAGCAGTTACGAGGGGGCCGGGGAGACCCAGTACTTC. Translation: CASSYEGAGETQYF.

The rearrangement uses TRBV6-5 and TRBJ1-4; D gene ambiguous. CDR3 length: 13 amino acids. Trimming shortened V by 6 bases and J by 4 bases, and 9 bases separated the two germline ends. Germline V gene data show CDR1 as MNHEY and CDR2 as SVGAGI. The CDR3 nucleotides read TGTGCCAGCAGCAGAGGGCATAATGAAAAACTGTTTTTT. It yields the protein CASSRGHNEKLFF.

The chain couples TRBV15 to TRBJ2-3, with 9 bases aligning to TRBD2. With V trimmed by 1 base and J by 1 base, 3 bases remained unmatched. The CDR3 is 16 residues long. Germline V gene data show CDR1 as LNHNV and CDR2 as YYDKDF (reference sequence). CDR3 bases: TGTGCCACCAGCAGAGTCCGGACTAGCGGCACAGATACGCAGTATTTT. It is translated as CATSRVRTSGTDTQYF.

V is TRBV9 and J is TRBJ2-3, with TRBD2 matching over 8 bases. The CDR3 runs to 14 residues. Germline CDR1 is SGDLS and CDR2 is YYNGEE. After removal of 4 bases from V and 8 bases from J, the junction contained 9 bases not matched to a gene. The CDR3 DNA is TGTGCCAGCAGCCCGGGACTAGTCCCGGGTACGCAGTATTTT. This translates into CASSPGLVPGTQYF.

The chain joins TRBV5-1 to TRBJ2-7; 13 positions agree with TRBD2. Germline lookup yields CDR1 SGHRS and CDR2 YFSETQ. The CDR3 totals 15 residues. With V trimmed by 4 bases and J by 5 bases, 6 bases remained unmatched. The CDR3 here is CASSTGLAGFDEQYF. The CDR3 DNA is TGCGCCAGCAGCACGGGACTAGCGGGGTTCGACGAGCAGTACTTC.

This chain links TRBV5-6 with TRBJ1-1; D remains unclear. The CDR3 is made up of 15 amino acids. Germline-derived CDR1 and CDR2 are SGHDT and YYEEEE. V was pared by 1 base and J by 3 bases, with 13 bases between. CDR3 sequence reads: CASSLTARRDTEAFF. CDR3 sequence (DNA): TGTGCCAGCAGCTTGACAGCCCGGAGGGACACTGAAGCTTTCTTT.

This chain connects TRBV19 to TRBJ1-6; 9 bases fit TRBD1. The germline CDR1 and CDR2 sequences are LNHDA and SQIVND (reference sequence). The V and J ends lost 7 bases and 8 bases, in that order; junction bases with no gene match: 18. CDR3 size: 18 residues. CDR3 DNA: TGTGCCAGTACCCCTCAGGGGACAGGGCTGGGGTCGGATTCACCCCTCCACTTT. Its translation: CASTPQGTGLGSDSPLHF.

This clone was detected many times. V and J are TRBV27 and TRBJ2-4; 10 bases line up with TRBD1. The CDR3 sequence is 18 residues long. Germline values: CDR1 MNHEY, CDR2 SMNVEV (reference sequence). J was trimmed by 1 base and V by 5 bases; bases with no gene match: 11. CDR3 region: CASSPLTGGPGAKNIQYF. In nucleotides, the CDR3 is TGTGCCAGCAGTCCCCTGACAGGGGGCCCCGGGGCCAAAAACATTCAGTACTTC.